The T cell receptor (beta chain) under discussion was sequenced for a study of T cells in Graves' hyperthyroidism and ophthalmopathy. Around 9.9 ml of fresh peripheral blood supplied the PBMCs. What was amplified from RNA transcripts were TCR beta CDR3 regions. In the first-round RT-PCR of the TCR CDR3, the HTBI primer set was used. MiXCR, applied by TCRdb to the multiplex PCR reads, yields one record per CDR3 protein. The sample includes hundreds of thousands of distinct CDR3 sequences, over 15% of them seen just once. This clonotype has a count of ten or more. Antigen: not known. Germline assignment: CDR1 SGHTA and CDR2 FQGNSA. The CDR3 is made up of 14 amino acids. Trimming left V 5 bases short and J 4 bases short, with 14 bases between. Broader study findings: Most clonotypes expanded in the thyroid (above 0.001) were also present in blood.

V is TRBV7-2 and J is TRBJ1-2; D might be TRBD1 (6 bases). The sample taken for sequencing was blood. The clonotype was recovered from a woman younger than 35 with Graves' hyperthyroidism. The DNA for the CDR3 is TGTGCCAGCAGCGCCGCAGGGGATTTCTATGGCTACACCTTC. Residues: CASSAAGDFYGYTF.